This TCR beta chain was retrieved from a study of T-cell memory formation after mild COVID-19. The CDR3 length is 15 residues. Trimming shortened V by 4 bases and J by 0 bases, and 12 bases separated the two germline ends. Germline values: CDR1 LNHDA, CDR2 SQIVND (reference sequence). Researchers used 5'RACE with constant-segment primers to make TCR alpha and TCR beta cDNA libraries that carry sample barcodes and UMIs. TCRdb reprocessed the 5' RACE reads with MiXCR, giving one entry per CDR3 protein. The repertoire holds 430,000 or so distinct CDR3 sequences, with 25% as singletons. This chain connects TRBV19 to TRBJ1-1; a weak D match, TRBD1 (5 bases). The sample taken for sequencing was PBMCs or a T cell subset sorted from them (not recorded which). This TCR came from an adult woman who had mild COVID-19 (a few samples of this study predate the infection). Cell type and time point are not known. CDR3 region: CASSTQTDLNTEAFF. The CDR3 nucleotides are TGTGCCAGTAGTACCCAGACAGATCTGAACACTGAAGCTTTCTTT. Filled out from reference TRBV19 and TRBJ1-1, the complete variable domain reads DGGITQSPKYLFRKEGQNVTLSCEQNLNHDAMYWYRQDPGQGLRLIYYSQIVNDFQKGDIAEGYSVSREKKESFPLTVTSAQKNPTAFYLCASSTQTDLNTEAFFGQGTRLTVV.